These 6 T cell receptor beta chains originate from one sample sequenced in a study of T-cell reconstitution after alpha-beta-depleted transplantation in children. A TCRbeta library incorporating unique molecular identifiers was prepared. TCRdb re-derived calls from the PCR reads in MiXCR, one entry per CDR3 protein. The table shows about 340,000 distinct CDR3 sequences, with roughly 14% occurring only once. Source: PBMCs, taken from the stem cell graft. The receptors derive from a human donor who donated a stem cell graft to a child with Fanconi anemia.

As to this clonotype: It may be a read error: a sequence one base away is much more abundant. The rearrangement links TRBV6-2 or TRBV6-3 to TRBJ2-1; D may be TRBD1 (6 bases). The V end lost 6 bases, the J end lost 6 bases, and 21 bases lay between the germline ends. This CDR3 spans 16 amino acids. Germline V lookup: CDR1 MNHEY, CDR2 SVGEGT. CDR3 coding DNA: TGTGCCAGCAGCCCACAGCTCCTACAGGGAAGCAATGAGCAGTTCTTC. Translating gives CASSPQLLQGSNEQFF.

This clonotype was seen repeatedly, ten times or more. The J gene is TRBJ2-1, the V gene TRBV5-1; D remains ambiguous. The V end was cut by 0 bases, the J end by 0 bases, with 7 bases between. The CDR3 is 15 residues long. Germline CDR1 SGHRS, CDR2 YFSETQ. The CDR3 is CASSLAAYSYNEQFF. The CDR3 bases are TGCGCCAGCAGCTTGGCCGCGTACTCCTACAATGAGCAGTTCTTC.

This clonotype was found a few times. The CDR3 spells CASSDLALLTDTQYF. The DNA for the CDR3 is TGTGCCAGCAGTGATCTAGCACTACTCACAGATACGCAGTATTTT. The chain has TRBV6-1 and TRBJ2-3, with a tentative D call TRBD2 (5 bases). Looked up from germline, CDR1 is MNHNS and CDR2 is SASEGT. Trimming took 3 bases from V and 2 from J, leaving 12 bases between them. There are 15 residues in the CDR3.

Notes on this clonotype: A single base separates this from a much larger clone, so it may be a read error. The chain is built from TRBV5-5 and TRBJ1-2; the D gene is possibly TRBD1 (5 bases). The V gene's germline CDR1 is SGHKS and CDR2 YYEKEE (reference sequence). The CDR3 has 13 amino acids. CDR3 loop: CASGLQVNYGYTF. DNA of the CDR3: TGTGCCAGCGGCTTACAGGTTAACTATGGCTACACCTTC.

This clonotype was counted a few times. V gene TRBV5-1 combines with J gene TRBJ1-3; 9 bases map to TRBD1. CDR3 length: 16 amino acids. The V segment lost 1 base and the J segment 2 bases; nucleotides outside the gene matches: 4. Germline CDR1 reads SGHRS; CDR2 reads YFSETQ. The CDR3 here is CASSLSGTGPGNTIYF. The CDR3 DNA sequence: TGCGCCAGCAGCTTGTCCGGGACAGGGCCTGGAAACACCATATATTTT.

The chain couples TRBV2 to TRBJ2-7; TRBD2 matches at 9 bases. Per germline, CDR1 SNHLY and CDR2 FYNNEI. This CDR3 region has 14 residues. J lost 4 bases, V lost 6 bases, and 7 bases had no gene match. CDR3 amino acids: CASRKASGAYEQYF. CDR3 DNA: TGTGCCAGCAGGAAGGCTAGCGGGGCGTACGAGCAGTACTTC.